The present T cell receptor beta chain was sequenced within a study of beta chain features in type 1 diabetes. J lost 0 bases, V lost 4 bases, and 5 bases had no gene match. Germline lookup yields CDR1 KGHSH and CDR2 LQKENI. CDR3 size: 17 residues. This clone turned up a few times. Antigen: not known. Study results and limitations: A moderate, significant TCRB CDR3 shortening appeared in type 1 diabetes across four CD4+ subsets. At VDJ recombination sites, type 1 diabetes patients had fewer insertions and more deleted nucleotides.

The investigators reverse transcribed all of the isolated RNA, so they sequenced expressed TCRB transcripts. Data came from immunoSEQ multiplex PCR; TCRdb stores just in-frame clones and leaves some out. The sample holds some 330,000 clones, around 12% seen once. It was one heparinised blood draw, averaging about 110 mL, that each donor gave. Once sorted, every population was more than 95% pure. This chain joins TRBV18 and TRBJ2-6; TRBD1 matches at 8 bases. The source is a woman between 18 and 29 years old with type 1 diabetes. Sequenced material: naive CD4+ T cells from blood. This chain's CDR3 is CASSLGQAASGANVLTF. The CDR3 bases are TGTGCCAGCTCACTGGGACAGGCGGCCTCTGGGGCCAACGTCCTGACTTTC.